The 14 T cell receptor beta chains below were found in one sample sequenced in a study of blood T cell repertoires in COVID-19. Measured with immunoSEQ multiplex PCR; TCRdb has only the in-frame clones, and not every one. The data show fewer than 90,000 clones, almost 85% seen once. Input material: peripheral blood. These receptors were collected from an older man with acute or convalescent COVID-19.

On this clone itself: Compared with germline, one end of the junction differs, possibly owing to a read error. The V and J genes are TRBV2 and TRBJ1-1; maybe TRBD1 (6 bases). This CDR3 has 11 amino acids. Germline V gives CDR1 SNHLY, CDR2 FYNNEI. The CDR3 here is CASPPGHWHVF. DNA for the CDR3: TGTGCCAGCCCGCCGGGACATTGGCATGTCTTT.

J is TRBJ2-2 and V is TRBV19; TRBD2 agrees at 10 bases. This CDR3 spans 16 amino acids. With 4 bases clipped from V and 5 bases from J, the junction kept 7 bases outside the gene matches. Germline loops: CDR1 LNHDA, CDR2 SQIVND (reference sequence). CDR3 nucleotide sequence: TGTGCCAGTAGTACAGAGACTAGCGGGTATACCGGGGAGCTGTTTTTT. Protein sequence: CASSTETSGYTGELFF.

The CDR3 protein is CASSLDLGGSRYEQFF. CDR3 DNA: TGTGCCAGCAGCTTAGATCTGGGCGGGAGTAGATATGAGCAGTTCTTC. This chain connects TRBV11-2 to TRBJ2-1; the match to TRBD2 covers 7 bases. J was trimmed by 8 bases and V by 0 bases; bases with no gene match: 10. The CDR3 consists of 16 residues. Germline CDR1 reads SGHAT; CDR2 reads FQNNGV.

This clone was picked up a small number of times. The genes are TRBV6-5 and TRBJ2-7, with 8 bases aligning to TRBD2. This CDR3 has 14 residues. The V and J ends lost 5 bases and 0 bases, in that order; junction bases with no gene match: 3. The germline V gene has CDR1 MNHEY and CDR2 SVGAGI. This CDR3 reads CASSRSGSSYEQYF. The CDR3 DNA reads TGTGCCAGCAGTAGAAGCGGGAGCTCCTACGAGCAGTACTTC.

This clone has only a few counts. The chain carries TRBV7-3 and TRBJ1-1; maybe TRBD1 (6 bases). Between the trimmed V and J ends, which lost 5 bases and 0 bases, there was a span of 10 bases. This CDR3 has 14 residues. Germline V gives CDR1 SGHTA, CDR2 FQGTGA. The CDR3 coding sequence is TGTGCCAGCAGCCCTGGACAGATGAACACTGAAGCTTTCTTT. It codes for CASSPGQMNTEAFF.

This chain links TRBV11-2 with TRBJ2-1; tentative D call: TRBD2 (6 bases). CDR1 and CDR2 from the germline V gene are SGHAT and FQNNGV. The CDR3 runs 15 residues. V gave up 8 bases and J gave up 3 bases, with 17 bases separating them. CDR3 sequence reads: CASEQLRGSYNEQFF. Here the CDR3 DNA reads TGTGCCAGCGAACAATTGCGGGGAAGCTACAATGAGCAGTTCTTC.

This clone was counted only a few times. This chain connects TRBV29-1 to TRBJ1-1; no clear D. This CDR3 comprises 11 residues. CDR1 is SQVTM, CDR2 ANQGSEA, per germline. V was pared by 3 bases and J by 10 bases, with 12 bases between. This chain's CDR3 is CSVETPGGAFF. As DNA, the CDR3 is TGCAGCGTTGAGACCCCCGGCGGAGCTTTCTTT.

J is TRBJ1-4 and V is TRBV7-2, with TRBD1 identical over 8 bases. CDR3 length: 15 amino acids. The V gene's germline CDR1 is SGHTA and CDR2 FQGNSA. The ends lost 5 bases at V and 8 bases at J; junction bases unmatched: 10. CDR3 residues: CASSPATGAAEKLFF. CDR3 sequence (DNA): TGTGCCAGCAGCCCCGCGACAGGGGCCGCCGAAAAACTGTTTTTT.

V and J are TRBV9 and TRBJ2-1, with TRBD2 identical over 10 bases. Germline-derived CDR1 and CDR2 are SGDLS and YYNGEE. This CDR3 is built from 15 residues. The ends lost 4 bases at V and 5 bases at J; junction bases unmatched: 6. The CDR3 loop reads CASSSRTSGNNEQFF. The CDR3 nucleotides read TGTGCCAGCAGCTCGAGGACTAGCGGCAACAATGAGCAGTTCTTC.

This chain connects TRBV5-5 to TRBJ2-2; D remains ambiguous. The CDR3 extends over 18 amino acids. Germline V lookup: CDR1 SGHKS, CDR2 YYEKEE (reference sequence). V dropped 5 bases and J dropped 0 bases, with 20 bases sitting between them. CDR3 nucleotide sequence: TGTGCCAGCAGTTCTCGCCTAGGTTCAGCGTCGAACACCGGGGAGCTGTTTTTT. This sequence encodes CASSSRLGSASNTGELFF.

A remark on this clone: Germline and junction disagree at one end, which may indicate a read error. The genes are TRBV7-7 and TRBJ1-3; unclear D gene. The CDR3 sequence is 13 residues long. CDR1 is SSHAT, CDR2 FNYEAQ, per germline (reference sequence). Written as DNA, the CDR3 is TGTGCTAGCAGCATCAGCTCTGGAAACACCATATATTTT. This sequence encodes CASSISSGNTIYF. The entire variable domain, with the rest obtained from reference TRBV7-7 and TRBJ1-3, is as follows: GAGVSQSPRYKVTKRGQDVTLRCDPISSHATLYWYQQALGQGPEFLTYFNYEAQPDKSGLPSDRFSAERPEGSISTLTIQRTEQRDSAMYRCASSISSGNTIYFGEGSWLTVV.

With respect to this clone: The junction shows a germline mismatch at one end, possibly a read error. V gene TRBV7-7 combines with J gene TRBJ2-1; 8 nucleotides line up with TRBD1. Germline CDR1 and CDR2: SSHAT and FNYEAQ (reference sequence). The CDR3 is made up of 14 amino acids. Here the CDR3 reads CASSQGARGDEQFF. CDR3 DNA: TGTGCTAGCAGCCAGGGGGCCAGGGGAGATGAGCAGTTCTTC.

The CDR3 DNA follows: TGTGCCAGCAGTTGGACAGGGGGCACCTATGGCTACACCTTC. Protein: CASSWTGGTYGYTF. The J gene is TRBJ1-2, the V gene TRBV6-5; 11 positions match TRBD1. This CDR3 is built from 14 residues. Per the germline V gene, CDR1 is MNHEY and CDR2 is SVGAGI. J gave up 4 bases and V 4 bases, and 2 bases lay outside the gene matches.

The rearrangement links TRBV28 to TRBJ2-6, with TRBD2 matching 7 bases. CDR3 length: 15 residues. The junction had 4 bases not matched to a gene; V was cut back by 6 bases and J by 2 bases. Germline V gives CDR1 MDHEN, CDR2 SYDVKM. The CDR3 protein is CASSQGGAGANVLTF. In DNA form, the CDR3 reads TGTGCCAGCAGCCAGGGAGGGGCTGGGGCCAACGTCCTGACTTTC.